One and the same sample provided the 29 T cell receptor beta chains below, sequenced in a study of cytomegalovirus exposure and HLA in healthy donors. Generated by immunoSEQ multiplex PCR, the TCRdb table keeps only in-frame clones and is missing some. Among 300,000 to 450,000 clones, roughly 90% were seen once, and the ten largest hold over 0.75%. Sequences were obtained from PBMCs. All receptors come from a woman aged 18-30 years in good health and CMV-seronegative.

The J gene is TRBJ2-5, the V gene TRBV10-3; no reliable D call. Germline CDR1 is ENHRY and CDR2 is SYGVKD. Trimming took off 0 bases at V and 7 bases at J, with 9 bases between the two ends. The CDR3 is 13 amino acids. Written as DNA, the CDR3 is TGTGCCATCAGTGAGTCAATCGGTGGGACCCAGTACTTC. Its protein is CAISESIGGTQYF.

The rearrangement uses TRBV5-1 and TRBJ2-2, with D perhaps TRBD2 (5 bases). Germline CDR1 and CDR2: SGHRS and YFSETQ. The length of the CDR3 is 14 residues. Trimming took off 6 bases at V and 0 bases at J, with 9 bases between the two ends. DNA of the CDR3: TGCGCCAGCAAAACGGGAACGAACACCGGGGAGCTGTTTTTT. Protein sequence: CASKTGTNTGELFF.

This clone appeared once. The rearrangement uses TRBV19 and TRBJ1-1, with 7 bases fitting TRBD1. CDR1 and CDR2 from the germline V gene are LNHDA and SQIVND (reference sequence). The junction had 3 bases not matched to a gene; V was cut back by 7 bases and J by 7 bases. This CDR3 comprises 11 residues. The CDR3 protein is CASINRGEAFF. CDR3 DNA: TGTGCCAGTATCAACAGGGGTGAAGCTTTCTTT. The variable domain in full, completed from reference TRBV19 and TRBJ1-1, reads DGGITQSPKYLFRKEGQNVTLSCEQNLNHDAMYWYRQDPGQGLRLIYYSQIVNDFQKGDIAEGYSVSREKKESFPLTVTSAQKNPTAFYLCASINRGEAFFGQGTRLTVV.

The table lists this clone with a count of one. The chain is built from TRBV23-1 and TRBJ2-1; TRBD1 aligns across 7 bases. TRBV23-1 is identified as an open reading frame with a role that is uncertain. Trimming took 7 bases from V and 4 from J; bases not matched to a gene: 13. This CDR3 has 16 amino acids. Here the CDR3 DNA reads TGCGCCAGCACCCCCTTTACAGGGGAGATATACAATGAGCAGTTCTTC. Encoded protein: CASTPFTGEIYNEQFF.

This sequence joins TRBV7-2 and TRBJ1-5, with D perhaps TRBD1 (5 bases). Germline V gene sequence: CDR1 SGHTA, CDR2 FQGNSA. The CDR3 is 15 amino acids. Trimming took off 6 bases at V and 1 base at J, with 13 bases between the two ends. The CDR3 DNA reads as TGTGCCAGCAGTATCGGGGGAGGGAGCAATCAGCCCCAGCATTTT. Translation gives CASSIGGGSNQPQHF.

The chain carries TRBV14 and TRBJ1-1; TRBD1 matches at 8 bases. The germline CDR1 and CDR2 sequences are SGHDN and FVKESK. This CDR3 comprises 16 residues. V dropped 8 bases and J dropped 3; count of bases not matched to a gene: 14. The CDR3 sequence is CASGRFGTGGYTEAFF. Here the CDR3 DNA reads TGTGCCAGCGGGAGGTTCGGGACAGGCGGGTACACTGAAGCTTTCTTT.

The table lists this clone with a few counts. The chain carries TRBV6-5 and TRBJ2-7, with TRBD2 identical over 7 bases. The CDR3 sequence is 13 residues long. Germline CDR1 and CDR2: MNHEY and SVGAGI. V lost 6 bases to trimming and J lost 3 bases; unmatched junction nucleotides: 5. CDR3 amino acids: CASSRLAYYEQYF. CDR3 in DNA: TGTGCCAGCAGCCGACTAGCTTACTACGAGCAGTACTTC.

CDR3 region: CAISEEGGSGSWTDTQYF. In DNA, the CDR3 is TGTGCCATCAGTGAAGAGGGGGGGAGCGGGAGTTGGACAGATACGCAGTATTTT. The gene calls are TRBV10-3 and TRBJ2-3, with 8 nucleotides matching TRBD2. The CDR3 is 18 residues long. The V gene end was trimmed by 3 bases and the J gene end by 3 bases; junction bases not matched to a gene: 14. The germline V gene has CDR1 ENHRY and CDR2 SYGVKD.

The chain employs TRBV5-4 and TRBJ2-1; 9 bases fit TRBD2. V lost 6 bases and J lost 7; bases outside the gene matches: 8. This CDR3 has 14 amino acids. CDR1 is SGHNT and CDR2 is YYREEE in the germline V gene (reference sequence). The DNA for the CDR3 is TGTGCCAGCACGGCGGGGGGGCGATTGAATGAGCAGTTCTTC. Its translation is CASTAGGRLNEQFF.

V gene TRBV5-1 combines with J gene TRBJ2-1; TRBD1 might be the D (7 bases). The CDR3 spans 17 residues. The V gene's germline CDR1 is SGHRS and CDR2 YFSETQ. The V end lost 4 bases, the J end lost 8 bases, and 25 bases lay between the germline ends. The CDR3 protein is CASSPGAGQMTVDEQFF. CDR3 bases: TGCGCCAGCAGCCCCGGGGCGGGACAGATGACCGTTGATGAGCAGTTCTTC.

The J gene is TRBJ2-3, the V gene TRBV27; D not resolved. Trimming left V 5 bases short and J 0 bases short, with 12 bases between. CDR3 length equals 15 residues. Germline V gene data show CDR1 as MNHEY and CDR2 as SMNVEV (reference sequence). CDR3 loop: CASSHRGLSTDTQYF. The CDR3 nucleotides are TGTGCCAGCAGTCACCGAGGTCTTAGCACAGATACGCAGTATTTT.

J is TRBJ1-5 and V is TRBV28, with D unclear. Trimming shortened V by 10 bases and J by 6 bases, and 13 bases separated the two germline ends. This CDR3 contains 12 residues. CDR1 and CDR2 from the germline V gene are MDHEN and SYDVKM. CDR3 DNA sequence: TGTGCCACCACTGCGGGTTCTCAGCCCCAGCATTTT. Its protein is CATTAGSQPQHF.

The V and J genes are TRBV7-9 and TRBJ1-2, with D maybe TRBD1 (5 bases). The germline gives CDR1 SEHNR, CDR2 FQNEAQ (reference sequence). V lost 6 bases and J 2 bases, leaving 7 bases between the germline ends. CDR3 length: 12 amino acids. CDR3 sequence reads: CASRQANYGYTF. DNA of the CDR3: TGTGCCAGCAGACAGGCCAACTATGGCTACACCTTC. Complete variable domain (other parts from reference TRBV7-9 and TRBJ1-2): DTGVSQNPRHKITKRGQNVTFRCDPISEHNRLYWYRQTLGQGPEFLTYFQNEAQLEKSRLLSDRFSAERPKGSFSTLEIQRTEQGDSAMYLCASRQANYGYTFGSGTRLTVV.

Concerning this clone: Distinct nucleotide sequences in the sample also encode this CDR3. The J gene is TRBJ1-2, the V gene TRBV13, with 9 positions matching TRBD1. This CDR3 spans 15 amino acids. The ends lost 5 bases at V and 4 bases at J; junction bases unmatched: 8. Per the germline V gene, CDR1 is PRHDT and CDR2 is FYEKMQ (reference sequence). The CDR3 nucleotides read TGTGCCAGCAGCCCACAGGGGGCCGGCGGCTATGGCTACACCTTC. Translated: CASSPQGAGGYGYTF.

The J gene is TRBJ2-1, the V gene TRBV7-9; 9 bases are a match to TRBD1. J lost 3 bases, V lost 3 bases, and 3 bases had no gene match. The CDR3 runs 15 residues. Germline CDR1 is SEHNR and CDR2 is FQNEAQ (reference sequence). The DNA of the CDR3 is TGTGCCAGCAGCTTGGGACAGGGTGACTACAATGAGCAGTTCTTC. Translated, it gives CASSLGQGDYNEQFF.

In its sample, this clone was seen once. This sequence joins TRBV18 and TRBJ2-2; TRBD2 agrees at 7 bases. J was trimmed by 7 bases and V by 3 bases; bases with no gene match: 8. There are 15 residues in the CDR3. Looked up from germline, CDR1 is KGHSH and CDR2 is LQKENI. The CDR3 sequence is CASSPAGEKGGELFF. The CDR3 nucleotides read TGTGCCAGCTCACCGGCGGGGGAAAAAGGCGGGGAGCTGTTTTTT.

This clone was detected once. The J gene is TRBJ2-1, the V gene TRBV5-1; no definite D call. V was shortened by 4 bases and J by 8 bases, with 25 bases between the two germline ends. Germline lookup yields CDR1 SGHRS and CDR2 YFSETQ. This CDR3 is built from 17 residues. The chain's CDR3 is CASSASTIGSTFDEQFF. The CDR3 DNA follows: TGCGCCAGCAGCGCGTCAACTATCGGCTCCACATTCGATGAGCAGTTCTTC.

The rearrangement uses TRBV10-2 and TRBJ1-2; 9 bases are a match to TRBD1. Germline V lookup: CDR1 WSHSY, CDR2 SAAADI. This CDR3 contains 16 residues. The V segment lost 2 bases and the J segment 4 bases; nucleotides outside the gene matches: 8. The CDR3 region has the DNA TGCGCCAGCAGTGAGACCAGACAGGGGGTTCGCTATGGCTACACCTTC. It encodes CASSETRQGVRYGYTF.

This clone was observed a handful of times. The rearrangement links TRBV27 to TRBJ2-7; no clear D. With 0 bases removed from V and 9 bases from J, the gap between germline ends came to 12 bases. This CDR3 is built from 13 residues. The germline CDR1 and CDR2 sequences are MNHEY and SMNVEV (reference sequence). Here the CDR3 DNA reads TGTGCCAGCAGTTTATCGCGTCGCTCTCGGCAGTACTTC. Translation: CASSLSRRSRQYF.

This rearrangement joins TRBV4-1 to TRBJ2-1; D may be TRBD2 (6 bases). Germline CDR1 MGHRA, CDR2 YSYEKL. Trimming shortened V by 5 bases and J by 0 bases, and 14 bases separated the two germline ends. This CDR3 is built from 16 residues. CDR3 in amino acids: CASSVPLAFSYNEQFF. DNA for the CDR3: TGCGCCAGCAGCGTCCCTCTAGCGTTCTCCTACAATGAGCAGTTCTTC.

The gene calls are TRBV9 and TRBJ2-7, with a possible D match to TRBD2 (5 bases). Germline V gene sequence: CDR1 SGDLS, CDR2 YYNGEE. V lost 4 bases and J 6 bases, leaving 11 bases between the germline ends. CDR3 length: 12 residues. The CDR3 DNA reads TGTGCCAGCAGCCAAAGCGGTGGCGAGCAGTACTTC. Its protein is CASSQSGGEQYF.

The CDR3 nucleotides are TGTGCCAGCAGCTCCTCTCCGGGACAGGGGAGATACAATGAGCAGTTCTTC. This translates into CASSSSPGQGRYNEQFF. The rearrangement joins TRBV7-9 to TRBJ2-1, with TRBD1 matching over 10 bases. CDR3 size: 17 residues. Germline loops: CDR1 SEHNR, CDR2 FQNEAQ (reference sequence). Trimming at V came to 4 bases and at J to 4 bases, leaving 10 bases not matched to a gene. The full variable domain, rest sourced from reference TRBV7-9 and TRBJ2-1, is DTGVSQNPRHKITKRGQNVTFRCDPISEHNRLYWYRQTLGQGPEFLTYFQNEAQLEKSRLLSDRFSAERPKGSFSTLEIQRTEQGDSAMYLCASSSSPGQGRYNEQFFGPGTRLTVL.

The CDR3 DNA is TGTGCCAGCAGTTACTCGGGGGGGACTGAAGCTTTCTTT. Translated, it gives CASSYSGGTEAFF. This sequence joins TRBV6-6 and TRBJ1-1; tentatively, D is TRBD1 (5 bases). The CDR3 sequence is 13 residues long. Germline-derived CDR1 and CDR2 are MNHNY and SVGAGI (reference sequence). V lost 0 bases and J lost 5, with 7 bases in between.

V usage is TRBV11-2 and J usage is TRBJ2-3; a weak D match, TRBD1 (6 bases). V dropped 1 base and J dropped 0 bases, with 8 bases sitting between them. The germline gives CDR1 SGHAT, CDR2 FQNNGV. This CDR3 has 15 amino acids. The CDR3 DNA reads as TGTGCCAGCAGCTTAGCGGACAGAAGCACAGATACGCAGTATTTT. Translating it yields CASSLADRSTDTQYF.

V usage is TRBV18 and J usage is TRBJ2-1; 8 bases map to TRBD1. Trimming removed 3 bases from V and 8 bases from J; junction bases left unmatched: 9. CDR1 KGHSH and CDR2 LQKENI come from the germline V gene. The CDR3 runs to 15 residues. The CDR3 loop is CASSPQGQGKHEQFF. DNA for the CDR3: TGTGCCAGCTCACCTCAAGGACAGGGAAAGCATGAGCAGTTCTTC.

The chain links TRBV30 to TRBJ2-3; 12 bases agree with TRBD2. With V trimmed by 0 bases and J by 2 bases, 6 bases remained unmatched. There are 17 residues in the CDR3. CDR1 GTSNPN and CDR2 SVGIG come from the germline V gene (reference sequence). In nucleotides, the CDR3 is TGTGCCTGGAGTGTAAGGAGACTAGCGGGAGTCACAGATACGCAGTATTTT. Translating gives CAWSVRRLAGVTDTQYF.

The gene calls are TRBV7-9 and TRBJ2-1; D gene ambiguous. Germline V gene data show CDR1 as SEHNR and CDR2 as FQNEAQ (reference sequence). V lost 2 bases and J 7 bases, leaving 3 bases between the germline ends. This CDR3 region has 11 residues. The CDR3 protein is CASSLQNEQFF. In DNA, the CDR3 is TGTGCCAGCAGCTTACAGAATGAGCAGTTCTTC.

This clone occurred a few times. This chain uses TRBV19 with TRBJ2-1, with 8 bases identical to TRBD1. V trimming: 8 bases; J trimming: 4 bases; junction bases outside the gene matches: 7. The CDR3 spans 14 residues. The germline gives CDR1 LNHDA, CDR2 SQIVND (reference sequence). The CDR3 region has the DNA TGTGCCAGTGATCCCGGACAGGGTTACAATGAGCAGTTCTTC. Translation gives CASDPGQGYNEQFF.

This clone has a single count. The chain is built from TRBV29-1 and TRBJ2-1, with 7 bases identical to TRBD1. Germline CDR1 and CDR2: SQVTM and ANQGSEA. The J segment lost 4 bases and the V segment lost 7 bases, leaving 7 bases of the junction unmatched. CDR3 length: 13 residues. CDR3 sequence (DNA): TGCAGCGCCGCTCACAGGGGTTACAATGAGCAGTTCTTC. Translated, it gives CSAAHRGYNEQFF.